The sequence of this T cell receptor (beta chain) was determined in a study of cytomegalovirus exposure and HLA in healthy donors. Study results and caveats: The Asian-associated ancestry cluster reportedly had fewer N-insertions than the approximately 670-donor mean in a later analysis. A cluster of highly shared sequence variants was likely a sequencing artifact.

Amplification used 60 Vbeta primers and 13 Jbeta primers. Only in-frame clones appear in the TCRdb table, and some are missing; sequencing was by immunoSEQ multiplex PCR. Of fewer than 200,000 clones in the sample, less than 90% were seen once. V lost 4 bases to trimming and J lost 2 bases; unmatched junction nucleotides: 7. Looked up from germline, CDR1 is SGHNT and CDR2 is YYREEE (reference sequence). The CDR3 totals 15 residues. With regard to this clone: Its antigen is as yet unknown.

The chain links TRBV5-4 to TRBJ1-2; 8 nucleotides align to TRBD1. This receptor was obtained from a girl in the first two years of life in good health and CMV-seronegative. The specimen was PBMCs. This CDR3 reads CASSPRTGRNYGYTF. The CDR3 coding sequence is TGTGCCAGCAGCCCCCGGACAGGGCGAAACTATGGCTACACCTTC.